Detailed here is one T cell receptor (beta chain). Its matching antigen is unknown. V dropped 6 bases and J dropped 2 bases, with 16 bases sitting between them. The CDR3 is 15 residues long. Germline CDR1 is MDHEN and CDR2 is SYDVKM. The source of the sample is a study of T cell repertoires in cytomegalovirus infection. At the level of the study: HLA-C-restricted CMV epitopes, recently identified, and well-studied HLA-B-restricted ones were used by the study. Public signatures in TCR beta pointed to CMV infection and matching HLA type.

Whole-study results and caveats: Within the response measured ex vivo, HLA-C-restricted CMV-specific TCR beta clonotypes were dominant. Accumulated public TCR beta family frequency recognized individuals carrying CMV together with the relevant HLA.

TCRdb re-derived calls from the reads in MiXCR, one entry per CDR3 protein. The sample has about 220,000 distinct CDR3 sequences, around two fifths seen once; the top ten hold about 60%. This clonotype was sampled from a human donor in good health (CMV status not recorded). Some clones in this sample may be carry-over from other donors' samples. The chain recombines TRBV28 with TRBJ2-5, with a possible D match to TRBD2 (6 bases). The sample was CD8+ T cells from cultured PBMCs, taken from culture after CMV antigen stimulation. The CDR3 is CASSLLGGPQETQYF. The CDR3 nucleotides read TGTGCCAGCAGCCTACTCGGGGGTCCACAAGAGACCCAGTACTTC.